This record concerns one TCR beta chain sequence. The V gene end was trimmed by 1 base and the J gene end by 1 base; junction bases not matched to a gene: 5. The germline V gene has CDR1 SGHTA and CDR2 FQGNSA. CDR3 size: 16 residues. 13 Jbeta primers and 60 Vbeta primers were used for the PCR. Sequencing used immunoSEQ multiplex PCR; TCRdb keeps in-frame clones, though not all of them. The sample yields 100,000 to 150,000 clones, roughly 83% seen once. This sample is drawn from a study of cytomegalovirus exposure and HLA in healthy donors. Source material: PBMCs. The chain is built from TRBV7-2 and TRBJ2-3; 7 bases fit TRBD1. The receptor's source is a girl aged 2 to 10 in good health and CMV-seronegative. This CDR3 is CASSLDSRGRTDTQYF. The DNA of the CDR3 is TGTGCCAGCAGCTTAGACTCAAGGGGGCGCACAGATACGCAGTATTTT. Full variable domain (outside the CDR3, taken from reference TRBV7-2 and TRBJ2-3): GAGVSQSPSNKVTEKGKDVELRCDPISGHTALYWYRQSLGQGLEFLIYFQGNSAPDKSGLPSDRFSAERTGGSVSTLTIQRTQQEDSAVYLCASSLDSRGRTDTQYFGPGTRLTVL.